These T cell receptor beta chains were read from a single sample in a study of CD8 T cells in Susac syndrome. TCRdb itself ran the immunoSEQ multiplex PCR reads through MiXCR, one entry per CDR3 protein. The table lists under 300,000 distinct CDR3 sequences, 96% of them singletons. Material for sequencing was CD4+ T cells from PBMCs. These receptor sequences come from a human donor with Susac syndrome. Both conserved end residues are part of each CDR3. Each record gives: D gene, clone size, V gene, J gene, CDR3 DNA, CDR3 protein. The D gene is left open where the match is weak. The size field is filled for only some rows; it gives once, few, many or a size class.

.,.,TRBV6-4,TRBJ2-3,TGTGCCAGCAGTGTCGACCAGGGAGATACGCAGTATTTT,CASSVDQGDTQYF
.,.,TRBV20-1,TRBJ2-5,TGCAGTGCTAGCAGAAGACAAGAGACCCAGTACTTC,CSASRRQETQYF
TRBD2,.,TRBV6-1,TRBJ2-4,TGTGCCAGCAGTCAGGCGGGACTAGCGGGAGATCGAGGCAAAAACATTCAGTACTTC,CASSQAGLAGDRGKNIQYF
.,.,TRBV9,TRBJ1-2,TGTGCCAGCAGCGTACGGGATAACTATGGCTACACCTTC,CASSVRDNYGYTF
.,.,TRBV29-1,TRBJ2-1,TGCAGCGTTGACAAACCCGGACTTTCCTACAATGAGCAGTTCTTC,CSVDKPGLSYNEQFF
TRBD2,once,TRBV7-2,TRBJ2-7,TGTGCCAGCTACGAGACTAGCGGGAACTACGAGCAGTACTTC,CASYETSGNYEQYF
.,.,TRBV29-1,TRBJ2-7,TGCAGCGTGTCTGCTGGGGGTTCCGGGGAGCAGTACTTC,CSVSAGGSGEQYF
TRBD2,once,TRBV12-3/TRBV12-4,TRBJ2-3,TGTGCCAGCAGTCCTCACAGACTAGCGGGGGGACACACAGATACGCAGTATTTT,CASSPHRLAGGHTDTQYF
.,.,TRBV9,TRBJ2-3,TGTGCCAGCAGCGAGATGGGACTCACCACAGATACGCAGTATTTT,CASSEMGLTTDTQYF
.,.,TRBV30,TRBJ1-4,TGTGCCTGGAGTGTCAGCATGGAGTCCGAAAAACTGTTTTTT,CAWSVSMESEKLFF
TRBD2,.,TRBV30,TRBJ2-7,TGTGCCTGGAGTCCCCAGCTAGCGGGAGAGTACGAGCAGTACTTC,CAWSPQLAGEYEQYF
.,.,TRBV10-3,TRBJ1-1,TGTGCCATCAGTGACCAAACGGGACGAGAGTTTTCTGAAGCTTTCTTT,CAISDQTGREFSEAFF
.,.,TRBV7-3,TRBJ2-7,TGTGCCAGCAGCTTAATGGGGGGCTCCTACGAGCAGTACTTC,CASSLMGGSYEQYF
.,.,TRBV18,TRBJ2-7,TGTGCCAGCTCACCCCGTTTCGCGGGTTCCGAGCAGTACTTC,CASSPRFAGSEQYF
TRBD1,.,TRBV5-1,TRBJ2-3,TGCGCCAGCAGGGGACAGCGGACTAGCACAGATACGCAGTATTTT,CASRGQRTSTDTQYF
.,.,TRBV5-1,TRBJ2-5,TGCGCCAGCAGCTTTTCTTGGACCCAGTACTTC,CASSFSWTQYF
.,.,TRBV2,TRBJ2-7,TGTGCCAGCAGGCGAAACAAAGACAGGAGGGGATTCGAGCAGTACTTC,CASRRNKDRRGFEQYF
TRBD1,.,TRBV24-1,TRBJ2-1,TGTGCCACCAGACAGGGGGCCGTAGACAATGAGCAGTTCTTC,CATRQGAVDNEQFF
.,.,TRBV12-3/TRBV12-4,TRBJ1-2,TGTGCCAGCAGTTTGAGGGAGGAGGTGGGTGGCTACACCTTC,CASSLREEVGGYTF
.,.,TRBV29-1,TRBJ2-3,TGCAGCGTAGGAAAGGAGACAGATACGCAGTATTTT,CSVGKETDTQYF
TRBD2,.,TRBV5-4,TRBJ2-1,TGTGCCAGCAGCTTGAGTTTGTTAGCGGGAGAGAATGAGCAGTTCTTC,CASSLSLLAGENEQFF
.,.,TRBV27,TRBJ2-5,TGTGCCAGCAGTTGGAGGGGCGGGCGAGAGACCCAGTACTTC,CASSWRGGRETQYF
TRBD2,.,TRBV4-1,TRBJ2-4,TGCGCCAGCTGCCTGGGTCGGGAGGGATCAAACATTCAGTACTTC,CASCLGREGSNIQYF
.,.,TRBV2,TRBJ1-1,TGTGCCAGCTGCTCACGGGGGACGAACACTGAAGCTTTCTTT,CASCSRGTNTEAFF
.,.,TRBV29-1,TRBJ1-2,TGCAGCGTTGAAGTGTCACTTCGTGGCTACACCTTC,CSVEVSLRGYTF
.,once,TRBV9,TRBJ1-3,TGTGCCAGCGCCCACTCTGGAAACACCATATATTTT,CASAHSGNTIYF
.,.,TRBV12-3/TRBV12-4,TRBJ2-5,TGTGCCAGCAGTTTATCGACACAAGAGACCCAGTACTTC,CASSLSTQETQYF
.,.,TRBV9,TRBJ2-5,TGTGCCAGCAGCGACCGGGACGTAAAGTACCAAGAGACCCAGTACTTC,CASSDRDVKYQETQYF
.,.,TRBV12-3/TRBV12-4,TRBJ1-1,TGTGCCAGCAGCCTGACAGGGAACACTGAAGCTTTCTTT,CASSLTGNTEAFF
.,.,TRBV29-1,TRBJ1-2,TGCAGCGCTGGACGAGGGGCTGCAAACTATGGCTACACCTTC,CSAGRGAANYGYTF
TRBD1,.,TRBV29-1,TRBJ2-5,TGCAGCGTTGATAGGGACAGGGGGCCTCGGGAGACCCAGTACTTC,CSVDRDRGPRETQYF
.,.,TRBV4-2,TRBJ2-7,TGTGCCAGCAGCCAAGACGCCCCAGGGTACGAGCAGTACTTC,CASSQDAPGYEQYF
.,.,TRBV29-1,TRBJ1-1,TGCAGCGTCCATCATACTGAAGCTTTCTTT,CSVHHTEAFF
.,.,TRBV20-1,TRBJ2-5,TGCAGTGCTAGGAGCCCAACAGCGTCGGGTTGGGAGACCCAGTACTTC,CSARSPTASGWETQYF
TRBD1,once,TRBV20-1,TRBJ2-5,TGCAGTGCTGAGACGGGACAGGGGTTCCAAGAGACCCAGTACTTC,CSAETGQGFQETQYF
.,.,TRBV29-1,TRBJ2-3,TGCAGCGTTGCAGGGGCCCCCACAGATACGCAGTATTTT,CSVAGAPTDTQYF
.,.,TRBV27,TRBJ1-2,TGTGCCAGCAGTCCTTATGGGCTTGACTATGGCTACACCTTC,CASSPYGLDYGYTF
TRBD2,.,TRBV20-1,TRBJ2-1,TGCAGTGCTAGAGAGTCGGGTCTTCCGCGGGGGGAGCAGTTCTTC,CSARESGLPRGEQFF
.,.,TRBV11-1,TRBJ1-2,TGTGCCAGCAGCCGACAGTTCTCCTATGGCTACACCTTC,CASSRQFSYGYTF
TRBD1,.,TRBV18,TRBJ2-7,TGTGCCAGCTCGCCGTCGCGGACAGGGGCGGCAGGAGCCGAGCAGTACTTC,CASSPSRTGAAGAEQYF
TRBD1,.,TRBV20-1,TRBJ1-2,TGCAGTGCCTCCAGTGACAGGGTGTGGGGCTACACCTTC,CSASSDRVWGYTF